This T cell receptor beta chain was recovered during a study of response to subunit inactivated influenza vaccine. From the RT-PCR reads, TCRdb called clonotypes with MiXCR, one entry per CDR3 protein. The data hold about 540,000 distinct CDR3 sequences, with less than 25% observed a single time. This CDR3 is built from 14 residues. Looked up from germline, CDR1 is DFQATT and CDR2 is SNEGSKA (reference sequence). V shed 4 bases and J shed 2 bases, with 11 bases lying between them. The same specimen was also included in a second study, on T cells expressing NK-cell markers. That report adds: In generating TCR beta cDNA, 5'RACE template switching with UMIs was used. The authors derived TCR beta repertoires from sorted CD3+CD56+NKG2C+, CD3+CD56+NKG2C- and CD3+CD56-NKG2C+ T cells. Sequenced donors, eight in total, included seven who were HCMV-seropositive and one who was seronegative.

This sequence was found in a man aged 50 or older who received an inactivated influenza vaccine. This chain uses TRBV20-1 with TRBJ1-4; D gene ambiguous. The material sequenced was CD4+ T cells sorted from PBMCs, taken 11 to 12 days after vaccination. The CDR3 sequence: CSANPTTTNEKLFF. In DNA, the CDR3 is TGCAGTGCTAACCCCACTACGACTAATGAAAAACTGTTTTTT.